This T cell receptor beta chain emerged from a study of regulatory T cells in long-lasting Graves disease (dated by TCRdb to about 2021). For the wider study: In the newly diagnosed Graves' disease group, patients had been taking antithyroid drugs for less than 3 months. Persistent Graves' disease patients were compared with newly diagnosed Graves' disease patients by peripheral blood TCR sequencing and RNA sequencing. TCR sequencing covered roughly 13 persistent and approximately 20 newly diagnosed Graves' disease patients, 33 samples in total. The study was registered as a clinical trial and conducted in China. Results the study describes overall, beyond this receptor: Sequencing and analysis were limited to the TCR beta chain. Lower TCR Shannon entropy and fewer highly expanded clones were observed in persistent Graves' disease patients than in newly diagnosed patients, which suggested clonal expansion. Persistent disease showed preferential use of TRBV28, TRBJ1-2 and TRBJ2-5, whereas newly diagnosed disease favored TRBV20-1 and TRBJ2-1. The authors acknowledged the small sample size as a limitation that may reduce accuracy. Persistent patients shared more public clonotypes among themselves (around 2,500) than newly diagnosed patients did (approximately 900). The study examined only peripheral blood because the primary lesion, thyroid tissue, could not be accessed.

The receptor library was made with multiplex PCR. Instrument on record: Illumina HiSeq 4000. TCR beta libraries were built with iRepertoire HTBI primers and Arm-PCR amplification of CDR3 regions. Before sequencing, the PCR products underwent gel purification. On the authors' methods: Gene usage analysis of CDR3 amino acid clonotypes used the approximately 62 TRBV and 14 to 15 TRBJ segments found across samples. COPE and FqMerger were used to merge filtered high-quality paired reads into contigs. BLAST was used to align contigs to IMGT TRBV, TRBD and TRBJ reference genes, with CDR3 defined following IMGT. Any clonotype with a frequency above 0.1% was counted as a highly expanded clone. Shannon entropy served as the measure of repertoire diversity, while the Gini coefficient captured V-J evenness. A clonotype was considered public if more than one individual shared it. The public reads were run again by TCRdb, first through fastp at Q25 and then through MiXCR, and only productive beta chains were kept. All rows with the same CDR3 protein become a single entry with the most common DNA and genes. TCRdb's processing, not the authors', yielded these V and J calls. The sample table records approximately 490,000 distinct CDR3 sequences; around 16% of these occur just once. Roughly an eighth of the sample is in the top ten clones.

This clonotype was counted many times. Which antigen it targets is not known. The record has no base qualities; no much larger clone is one base away. The meaning of the sample's time point label: newly diagnosed GD, antithyroid drugs for less than 3 months. RNA was extracted from PBMCs in TRIzol for both TCR sequencing and RNA sequencing. The diagnosis of Graves' disease followed American Thyroid Association guidelines. Patients for the study were recruited at an endocrinology department in Xi'an, China. Each patient gave approximately 8.8 milliliters of peripheral blood, collected in an EDTA anticoagulant tube. Ficoll Paque Plus density gradient separation was used to isolate PBMCs, and no further T cell sorting was performed. RNA quality was checked with an Agilent 2100 Bioanalyzer and agarose gel, and concentration with a NanoDrop 2000. Looking up the germline V gene (reference sequence) yields CDR1 SEHNR and CDR2 FQNEAQ. The cysteine opens and the phenylalanine closes a CDR3 of 12 amino acids. CDR3 DNA only is kept here, 36 bases in frame from base 1. V ends up 4 bases short and J 14 bases short, with an unmatched junction base count of 3.

The same specimen was also included in a second study, on T cells in Graves' hyperthyroidism and ophthalmopathy. From that second study: Graves' hyperthyroidism was defined as stable when no progression to ophthalmopathy occurred over 18 months of follow-up. Hyperthyroidism patients were newly diagnosed, had a disease duration of under 2 months, and were aged 18 to 65 years. Patients with uncontrolled infections, other autoimmune diseases, pregnancy or lactation were excluded. Diagnoses relied on clinical symptoms, serum thyroxine and TRAb, thyroid ultrasound and orbital computed tomography. A first-round RT-PCR of the TCR CDR3 used the HTBI primer set with the Qiagen OneStep RT-PCR kit. Most expanded thyroid clonotypes (frequency above 0.001) were also found in blood, which suggests that blood repertoires may mirror thyroid immune responses. A model built on a 13 V-J signature distinguished ophthalmopathy from stable hyperthyroidism, reaching approximately 89% sensitivity and about 81% specificity in cross-validation and 80%/75% in testing. In validation, progression to ophthalmopathy was predicted by the model with roughly 71% sensitivity and just over 72% specificity, a median of approximately 6.5 months before onset. To identify distinguishing TCR V-J signatures, a discovery cohort of around 100 patients was used, comprising fewer than 45 with Graves' ophthalmopathy and about 59 with stable Graves' hyperthyroidism. Prospective prediction of ophthalmopathy was tested in an independent validation cohort of 18 hyperthyroidism patients and 17 patients who later progressed to ophthalmopathy. The 100 discovery patients were randomly split 7:3 into training and test sets. The study also compared thyroid tissue and blood T-cell repertoires from five or six Graves' hyperthyroidism patients. After blood sampling, hyperthyroidism patients were treated with methimazole at a starting dose of 30 mg daily, and ophthalmopathy patients were treated with high-dose intravenous methylprednisolone. Libraries were constructed in a second round of multiplex PCR, after which size selection and purification were performed. Sequencing of the libraries was done on an Illumina HiSeq2000 using paired-end 100 bp reads. SOAPnuke was used to process the raw data, throwing out any read that contained adapters or uncalled bases, had a mean Phred below 15, or lacked an exact constant-primer or identifier match. COPE v1.2.5 was used to merge the high-quality paired reads, and each unique nucleotide sequence was defined as a clonotype. MiTCR v1.1 was used to align the clonotypes against IMGT TRBV, TRBD and TRBJ reference segments. The analysis included only V-J combinations with a frequency above 0.0001, which together covered around 99% of the repertoires. The TCS score was defined as the ratio of F50 (clonal expansion) to E x V (chaos), calculated using BLOSUM62-based TCRdist between CDR3 peptides within each V-J. Welch's t-statistics and random forest reduced some 510 V-J features to roughly 13, which were used in a naive Bayes classifier (R e1071). Sample size was not statistically predetermined, and blinding of investigators to group allocation was not performed. According to the paper, TCR Vbeta CDR3 sequencing was carried out on around 140 peripheral blood samples, which came from approximately 41 ophthalmopathy, under 85 hyperthyroidism and 17 progressor patients.

This receptor was obtained from a middle-aged man with Graves disease. Donor details come from another sample of the same person, matched by shared clones. Recombination linked TRBV7-9 to TRBJ2-3, with 13 junctional bases fitting TRBD2. The sample consisted of peripheral blood mononuclear cells (PBMCs), taken at new diagnosis, from a patient treated with antithyroid drugs. The CDR3 sequence is CASSWTSGSGYF. The DNA sequence is as follows: TGTGCCAGCAGCTGGACTAGCGGGAGTGGGTATTTT. The full variable domain, completed from the reference TRBV7-9 and TRBJ2-3 proteins outside the CDR3, reads DTGVSQNPRHKITKRGQNVTFRCDPISEHNRLYWYRQTLGQGPEFLTYFQNEAQLEKSRLLSDRFSAERPKGSFSTLEIQRTEQGDSAMYLCASSWTSGSGYFGPGTRLTVL.